These 4 T cell receptor beta chains were all obtained from the same sample, sequenced in a study of Graves' ophthalmopathy and Graves' hyperthyroidism. From RNA, the CDR3 regions of TCR beta chains were amplified and sequenced. The library came from an HTBI-primed first-round RT-PCR and a second-round multiplex PCR. TCRdb re-analysed the multiplex PCR reads in MiXCR, keeping a single row per CDR3 protein. Found here are more than 1,000,000 distinct CDR3 sequences, about 35% of them singletons; the top ten hold around 10%. The sample consisted of peripheral blood or thyroid tissue (not recorded which). These receptors all stem from an adult man with Graves' hyperthyroidism.

This clonotype was detected ten times or more. The V gene is TRBV9, the J gene TRBJ2-2, with TRBD2 matching over 7 bases. CDR1 is SGDLS and CDR2 is YYNGEE in the germline V gene. This CDR3 contains 15 residues. V lost 3 bases and J lost 4; bases outside the gene matches: 6. Here the CDR3 reads CASSDTGTTTGELFF. The CDR3 DNA is TGTGCCAGCAGCGACACCGGGACTACCACCGGGGAGCTGTTTTTT.

The chain combines TRBV2 with TRBJ2-6; 9 nucleotides match TRBD2. Per germline, CDR1 SNHLY and CDR2 FYNNEI. The CDR3 consists of 15 residues. J lost 4 bases, V lost 8 bases, and 6 bases had no gene match. For the CDR3, the DNA is TGTGCCAGCGACGGGACTAGCCTCGGGGCCAACGTCCTGACTTTC. Protein sequence: CASDGTSLGANVLTF.

The chain has TRBV4-3 and TRBJ2-7; D gene uncertain. The V and J ends lost 3 bases and 6 bases respectively, with 15 bases between them. The CDR3 consists of 14 residues. CDR1 is LGHNA and CDR2 is YSLEER in the germline V gene. CDR3 nucleotides: TGCGCCAGCAGCCAGATAATGTGGCGGTCCGAGCAGTACTTC. Encoded protein: CASSQIMWRSEQYF.

The chain recombines TRBV6-6 with TRBJ1-2; D might be TRBD1 (6 bases). The germline V gene has CDR1 MNHNY and CDR2 SVGAGI (reference sequence). CDR3 length: 15 residues. Trimming shortened V by 6 bases and J by 0 bases, and 14 bases separated the two germline ends. CDR3 in amino acids: CASRGSRTANYGYTF. The CDR3 DNA reads TGTGCCAGCAGGGGATCCCGGACAGCTAACTATGGCTACACCTTC.